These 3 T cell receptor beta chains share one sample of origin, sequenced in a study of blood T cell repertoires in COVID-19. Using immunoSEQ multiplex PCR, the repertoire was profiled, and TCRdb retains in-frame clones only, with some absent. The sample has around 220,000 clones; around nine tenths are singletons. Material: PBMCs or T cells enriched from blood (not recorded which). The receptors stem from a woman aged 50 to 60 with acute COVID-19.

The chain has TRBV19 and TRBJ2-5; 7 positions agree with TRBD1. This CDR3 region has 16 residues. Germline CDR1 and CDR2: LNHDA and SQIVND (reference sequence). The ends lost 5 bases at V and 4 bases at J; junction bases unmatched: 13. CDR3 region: CASSPWGTATPETQYF. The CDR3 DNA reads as TGTGCCAGTAGTCCCTGGGGGACAGCAACTCCAGAGACCCAGTACTTC.

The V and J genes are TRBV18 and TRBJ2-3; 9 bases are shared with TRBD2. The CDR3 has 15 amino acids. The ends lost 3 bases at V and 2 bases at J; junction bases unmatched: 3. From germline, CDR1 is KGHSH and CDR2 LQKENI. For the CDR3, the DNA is TGTGCCAGCTCACCCCTAGCGGGATACACAGATACGCAGTATTTT. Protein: CASSPLAGYTDTQYF.

The CDR3 spells CASSSQLYEQYF. The CDR3 region has the DNA TGTGCCAGCAGTTCCCAACTCTACGAGCAGTACTTC. The chain couples TRBV28 to TRBJ2-7; no clear D gene. V was clipped by 4 bases and J by 3 bases, with 7 bases between them. This CDR3 region has 12 residues. Germline loops: CDR1 MDHEN, CDR2 SYDVKM. The whole variable domain, filled in from reference TRBV28 and TRBJ2-7, reads DVKVTQSSRYLVKRTGEKVFLECVQDMDHENMFWYRQDPGLGLRLIYFSYDVKMKEKGDIPEGYSVSREKKERFSLILESASTNQTSMYLCASSSQLYEQYFGPGTRLTVT.